This paragraph reports one T cell receptor (beta chain). Its antigen is still unknown. The method was immunoSEQ multiplex PCR; TCRdb's version includes in-frame clones alone and lacks a portion of them. The table has under 200,000 clones, 75% to 90% seen once. The CDR3 consists of 15 residues. With 4 bases clipped from V and 1 base from J, the junction kept 7 bases outside the gene matches. Germline V gene data show CDR1 as SGHTS and CDR2 as YDEGEE. The entry originates in a study of cytomegalovirus exposure and HLA in healthy donors. Looking at the study overall: The 120 validation repertoires used the same platform as the roughly 670 first-cohort repertoires (as reported by a later analysis).

Broader study findings: The study found most TCR sequences rare, yet found some public TCRs in many donors. Overall, 164 TCR beta chains were annotated as cytomegalovirus-associated. Accounts indicate the classifier identified cytomegalovirus status with strong specificity and sensitivity.

V is TRBV5-8 and J is TRBJ2-7; TRBD2 aligns across 8 bases. Sequences were obtained from PBMCs. The source of this sequence is a man between 18 and 29 years old in good health and CMV-seropositive. The CDR3 spells CASSPTSEQSYEQYF. The CDR3 region has the DNA TGTGCCAGCAGCCCGACTAGCGAGCAGTCCTACGAGCAGTACTTC.